One sample yielded the 16 T cell receptor beta chains listed below, sequenced in a study of monozygotic twins with inflammatory bowel disease. Using the 5' RACE reads, TCRdb records one entry per CDR3 protein without DNA. Its table records roughly 300,000 distinct CDR3 sequences. The specimen was blood. All receptors derive from a human donor with ulcerative colitis or Crohn's disease, or a healthy co-twin of an affected twin (not recorded which).

The rearrangement links TRBV11-2 to TRBJ2-5. Germline CDR1 and CDR2: SGHAT and FQNNGV. The CDR3 runs 16 residues. The CDR3 spells CASSLIISVMQETQYF. Full variable domain (outside the CDR3, taken from reference TRBV11-2 and TRBJ2-5): EAGVAQSPRYKIIEKRQSVAFWCNPISGHATLYWYQQILGQGPKLLIQFQNNGVVDDSQLPKDRFSAERLKGVDSTLKIQPAKLEDSAVYLCASSLIISVMQETQYFGPGTRLLVL.

The rearrangement uses TRBV5-1 and TRBJ2-1; TCRdb selects TRBD2, and the lack of DNA leaves this call unchecked. The CDR3 length is 13 residues. Germline CDR1 and CDR2: SGHRS and YFSETQ. The CDR3 here is CASSQMGGTEQFF.

The chain couples TRBV20-1 to TRBJ1-5; TCRdb's D call of TRBD1 is untestable without DNA. The germline V gene has CDR1 DFQATT and CDR2 SNEGSKA (reference sequence). The CDR3 is 14 amino acids. CDR3 residues: CSAIGGQNFQPQHF.

V usage is TRBV5-1 and J usage is TRBJ2-3. Germline V CDR1 and CDR2: SGHRS, YFSETQ. The CDR3 has 12 amino acids. The chain's CDR3 is CASSLETDTQYF.

V usage is TRBV29-1 and J usage is TRBJ2-1; TCRdb's D call of TRBD2 is untestable without DNA. In germline, CDR1 is SQVTM, CDR2 ANQGSEA. CDR3 size: 17 residues. CDR3: CSVGGSILAGGGNEQFF.

V and J are TRBV29-1 and TRBJ2-5; the TCRdb D gene call, TRBD1, has no DNA to confirm it. This CDR3 spans 13 amino acids. Germline V gene sequence: CDR1 SQVTM, CDR2 ANQGSEA. Here the CDR3 reads CSALSDTQETQYF.

The chain employs TRBV3-1 and TRBJ2-2; checking the TCRdb D call of TRBD2 is not possible without DNA. This CDR3 contains 16 residues. Germline V gene data show CDR1 as LGHDT and CDR2 as YNNKEL (reference sequence). CDR3 sequence reads: CASSQPRLGDTGELFF.

The CDR3 loop is CASRIAGGYTF. This chain links TRBV25-1 with TRBJ1-2. Germline V CDR1 and CDR2: MGHDK, SYGVNS. This CDR3 is built from 11 residues.

The gene calls are TRBV25-1 and TRBJ2-2; TCRdb calls TRBD2, which cannot be checked without DNA. Looked up from germline, CDR1 is MGHDK and CDR2 is SYGVNS. The CDR3 has 15 amino acids. CDR3 residues: CASSEGGQNTGELFF.

This CDR3 is CASSLHRGLTSGAYEQYF. The V and J genes are TRBV27 and TRBJ2-7; checking the TCRdb D call of TRBD1 is not possible without DNA. This CDR3 is built from 18 residues. The germline CDR1 and CDR2 sequences are MNHEY and SMNVEV (reference sequence).

The CDR3 reads CSARDQRQGVYGEQFF. The chain joins TRBV20-1 to TRBJ2-1; absent DNA, TCRdb's TRBD1 call cannot be checked. CDR3 length: 16 residues. The germline gives CDR1 DFQATT, CDR2 SNEGSKA (reference sequence).

The chain employs TRBV7-9 and TRBJ2-1; the D call of TRBD1 rests on TCRdb alone, since no DNA is present to check it. The CDR3 is 14 residues long. Germline loops: CDR1 SEHNR, CDR2 FQNEAQ (reference sequence). CDR3 region: CASTPPGTYNEQFF.

The rearrangement links TRBV2 to TRBJ2-7. Germline V gene lookup returns CDR1 SNHLY and CDR2 FYNNEI. The CDR3 has 14 residues. CDR3 protein: CASQTVTGSYEQYF.

V usage is TRBV12-3 or TRBV12-4 and J usage is TRBJ1-4; checking the TCRdb D call of TRBD1 is not possible without DNA. This CDR3 region has 16 residues. Here the CDR3 reads CASSTVVVGTNEKLFF.

The J gene is TRBJ1-1, the V gene TRBV9; TCRdb indicates TRBD1, and absent DNA this call remains unverified. This CDR3 is built from 16 residues. Germline-derived CDR1 and CDR2 are SGDLS and YYNGEE. The CDR3 sequence is CASSGGRGGVDTEAFF.

This chain connects TRBV12-3 or TRBV12-4 to TRBJ2-1; TCRdb indicates TRBD2, and absent DNA this call remains unverified. The CDR3 is 15 amino acids. The CDR3 reads CASSARTSGSSEQFF.